Presented here are 26 T cell receptor beta chains from one specimen sequenced in a study of T cells in tumors and immune-related adverse events. The assay was immunoSEQ multiplex PCR, and TCRdb's table has in-frame clones only and misses some. The repertoire consists of around 5,000 clones, with approximately 65% occurring once and the leading ten covering under 6%. Sequences were derived from gut tissue, sampled from a patient treated with anti-PD-1 therapy. Receptors were obtained from a female donor with metastatic renal cell carcinoma.

This clone was observed a few times. The CDR3, as DNA: TGTGCCAGCAGCTTAGTCAGCAATCAGCCCCAGCATTTT. Protein product: CASSLVSNQPQHF. The gene calls are TRBV7-8 and TRBJ1-5; D ambiguous. Germline CDR1 SGHVS, CDR2 FQNEAQ. The V end was cut by 1 base, the J end by 1 base, with 2 bases between. The CDR3 consists of 13 residues.

The chain uses TRBV7-2 and TRBJ2-5; 11 bases map to TRBD2. The CDR3 totals 17 residues. V lost 1 base to trimming and J lost 9 bases; unmatched junction nucleotides: 13. The germline gives CDR1 SGHTA, CDR2 FQGNSA. The CDR3 nucleotides are TGTGCCAGCAGCTTAGGACTAGCGGGACGCCAGAGTGGGGCCCAGTACTTC. Its protein product is CASSLGLAGRQSGAQYF.

J is TRBJ2-7 and V is TRBV2; possible D gene TRBD1, 5 bases. V dropped 4 bases and J dropped 0 bases, with 10 bases sitting between them. This CDR3 region has 14 residues. The germline V gene has CDR1 SNHLY and CDR2 FYNNEI. CDR3 region: CASSVWGSSYEQYF. CDR3 coding DNA: TGTGCCAGCAGTGTGTGGGGCAGCTCCTACGAGCAGTACTTC.

This chain links TRBV11-3 with TRBJ2-7; 12 nucleotides match TRBD2. Germline lookup yields CDR1 SGHNT and CDR2 YENEEA. V shed 2 bases, J shed 3 bases, and the junction held 5 bases outside the gene matches. The CDR3 is 16 amino acids. In DNA form, the CDR3 reads TGTGCCAGCAGCTTAACTAGCGGGAGGAGCGGCTACGAGCAGTACTTC. Translation: CASSLTSGRSGYEQYF.

The sample holds one count of this clone. This rearrangement joins TRBV7-7 to TRBJ2-7; D unresolved. Deletions cut 5 bases from V and 7 bases from J, with 12 bases between. CDR1 is SSHAT, CDR2 FNYEAQ, per germline (reference sequence). The CDR3 consists of 12 residues. CDR3 in amino acids: CASSQPGREQYF. The CDR3 coding sequence is TGTGCCAGCAGCCAGCCCGGTCGGGAGCAGTACTTC.

The gene calls are TRBV7-2 and TRBJ1-1; D unclear. V dropped 3 bases and J dropped 0 bases, with 8 bases sitting between them. Germline lookup yields CDR1 SGHTA and CDR2 FQGNSA. The CDR3 length is 14 residues. The CDR3 is CASSLGRLNTEAFF. CDR3 bases: TGTGCCAGCAGCTTGGGGAGGCTGAACACTGAAGCTTTCTTT.

The chain carries TRBV27 and TRBJ1-2; 9 bases are a match to TRBD1. Per the germline V gene, CDR1 is MNHEY and CDR2 is SMNVEV (reference sequence). Trimming cost V 5 bases and J 6 bases; bases outside gene matches: 7. There are 14 residues in the CDR3. CDR3 nucleotides: TGTGCCAGCAGTGTCTTGGGACAGGGAAATGGCTACACCTTC. Translating it yields CASSVLGQGNGYTF.

This clone was detected a few times. V gene TRBV28 combines with J gene TRBJ2-7, with 9 bases matching TRBD1. Germline V gene data show CDR1 as MDHEN and CDR2 as SYDVKM. The junction had 5 bases not matched to a gene; V was cut back by 0 bases and J by 5 bases. The CDR3 runs to 15 residues. The CDR3 DNA sequence: TGTGCCAGCAGTTTATGGGGGGACAGGGACCACGAGCAGTACTTC. The encoded protein is CASSLWGDRDHEQYF.

By share, this clone counts as hyperexpanded. V is TRBV15 and J is TRBJ1-5; D gene ambiguous. Germline loops: CDR1 LNHNV, CDR2 YYDKDF (reference sequence). V lost 3 bases and J lost 0, with 9 bases in between. The CDR3 has 15 amino acids. This CDR3 reads CATSRQVYSNQPQHF. For the CDR3, the DNA is TGTGCCACCAGCAGGCAGGTTTATAGCAATCAGCCCCAGCATTTT. Together with reference TRBV15 and TRBJ1-5, the CDR3 gives the full variable domain: DAMVIQNPRYQVTQFGKPVTLSCSQTLNHNVMYWYQQKSSQAPKLLFHYYDKDFNNEADTPDNFQSRRPNTSFCFLDIRSPGLGDTAMYLCATSRQVYSNQPQHFGDGTRLSIL.

The chain combines TRBV18 with TRBJ2-7; 9 bases are shared with TRBD2. The length of the CDR3 is 19 residues. Germline V CDR1 and CDR2: KGHSH, LQKENI. J lost 2 bases, V lost 4 bases, and 18 bases had no gene match. This CDR3 is CASSQPRQGGLASPYEQYF. Written as DNA, the CDR3 is TGTGCCAGCTCACAGCCGAGACAGGGCGGACTAGCGTCCCCCTACGAGCAGTACTTC.

Only a few counts were recorded for this clone. The V and J genes are TRBV9 and TRBJ2-5; 7 bases fit TRBD2. The CDR3 extends over 16 amino acids. The V segment lost 3 bases and the J segment 5 bases; nucleotides outside the gene matches: 13. Germline-derived CDR1 and CDR2 are SGDLS and YYNGEE. The CDR3 DNA reads TGTGCCAGCAGCGCTAATTCCGGGACTACTAAGGAGACCCAGTACTTC. It encodes CASSANSGTTKETQYF.

This clone was observed a few times. This chain joins TRBV19 and TRBJ1-1; D possibly corresponds to TRBD1 (5 bases). This CDR3 comprises 13 residues. The germline V gene encodes CDR1 LNHDA and CDR2 SQIVND (reference sequence). V shed 3 bases and J shed 1 base, with 6 bases lying between them. The CDR3 DNA reads as TGTGCCAGTAGTATCACAGGGAACACTGAAGCTTTCTTT. Protein sequence: CASSITGNTEAFF.

This chain links TRBV19 with TRBJ2-2; D perhaps matches TRBD1 (6 bases). V was trimmed by 0 bases and J by 5 bases, leaving 13 bases between them. The CDR3 consists of 16 residues. Germline V gene data show CDR1 as LNHDA and CDR2 as SQIVND (reference sequence). CDR3 DNA: TGTGCCAGTAGTATAGATGCAGGGGTTAGGACCGGGGAGCTGTTTTTT. Protein sequence: CASSIDAGVRTGELFF.

This CDR3 reads CASSNTRGDTEAFF. In nucleotides, the CDR3 is TGTGCCAGCAGTAACACCAGGGGGGACACTGAAGCTTTCTTT. The chain links TRBV6-5 to TRBJ1-1; 7 nucleotides align to TRBD1. The V segment lost 5 bases and the J segment 3 bases; nucleotides outside the gene matches: 6. The CDR3 extends over 14 amino acids. Per the germline V gene, CDR1 is MNHEY and CDR2 is SVGAGI.

The CDR3 loop is CASSDPHRVDTDTQYF. In DNA, the CDR3 is TGTGCCAGCAGTGACCCCCACAGGGTTGACACAGATACGCAGTATTTT. The chain is built from TRBV25-1 and TRBJ2-3; D might be TRBD1 (6 bases). Trimming left V 3 bases short and J 2 bases short, with 15 bases between. Germline-derived CDR1 and CDR2 are MGHDK and SYGVNS. This CDR3 comprises 16 residues.

The rearrangement uses TRBV10-3 and TRBJ2-3, with 11 bases matching TRBD2. Trimming took 5 bases from V and 3 from J; bases not matched to a gene: 13. This CDR3 is built from 18 residues. Germline V gene data show CDR1 as ENHRY and CDR2 as SYGVKD. CDR3 sequence: CAISPTSGSSRGTDTQYF. The CDR3 region has the DNA TGTGCCATCAGTCCAACTAGCGGGAGTTCAAGAGGGACAGATACGCAGTATTTT.

The J gene is TRBJ2-7, the V gene TRBV6-5, with TRBD2 identical over 8 bases. V lost 6 bases and J lost 2; bases outside the gene matches: 6. The CDR3 runs to 14 residues. Germline loops: CDR1 MNHEY, CDR2 SVGAGI. The CDR3 sequence: CASSRGGATYEQYF. Here the CDR3 DNA reads TGTGCCAGCAGCCGGGGGGGCGCTACCTACGAGCAGTACTTC.

This clone was seen only a few times. The V call is TRBV4-1, the J call TRBJ1-5; D is unclear. The ends were cut back, 1 base at V and 3 bases at J, with 13 bases in the middle. Germline V gives CDR1 MGHRA, CDR2 YSYEKL. The CDR3 spans 16 residues. The CDR3 nucleotides read TGCGCCAGCAGCCAAGTTATGGGTTTACCCAATCAGCCCCAGCATTTT. Translated: CASSQVMGLPNQPQHF.

This chain connects TRBV25-1 to TRBJ1-1, with TRBD1 identical over 9 bases. V was clipped by 10 bases and J by 8 bases; unmatched bases: 11. CDR1 and CDR2 (germline): MGHDK, SYGVNS. The length of the CDR3 is 13 residues. The CDR3 DNA reads TGTGCCAACCCACCCCCCGGGACAGGGGAAGCTTTCTTT. Translated: CANPPPGTGEAFF.

V is TRBV10-1 and J is TRBJ2-5; 11 bases fit TRBD2. This CDR3 is built from 16 residues. CDR1 and CDR2 from the germline V gene are WNHNN and SYGVQD (reference sequence). V lost 6 bases and J lost 4; bases outside the gene matches: 10. CDR3 in amino acids: CASRNISGGGVETQYF. The CDR3 DNA reads TGCGCCAGCAGAAACATTAGCGGGGGGGGTGTAGAGACCCAGTACTTC.

The chain has TRBV5-1 and TRBJ1-1, with TRBD1 as a possible D gene (5 bases). This CDR3 is 15 amino acids long. From germline, CDR1 is SGHRS and CDR2 YFSETQ. V lost 2 bases and J 1 base, leaving 12 bases between the germline ends. CDR3 nucleotides: TGCGCCAGCAGCTTTTGGGGCCCTTGGAACACTGAAGCTTTCTTT. This sequence encodes CASSFWGPWNTEAFF.

On this clone itself: This same CDR3 is encoded by further DNA sequences in the sample. The V and J genes are TRBV7-8 and TRBJ1-2; D not certain. With 1 base removed from V and 4 bases from J, the gap between germline ends came to 7 bases. In germline, CDR1 is SGHVS, CDR2 FQNEAQ. There are 13 residues in the CDR3. CDR3 protein: CASSLETFYGYTF. CDR3 DNA sequence: TGTGCCAGCAGCTTAGAGACGTTCTATGGCTACACCTTC.

J is TRBJ2-1 and V is TRBV27, with a tentative D call TRBD1 (5 bases). This CDR3 has 16 residues. V was trimmed by 2 bases and J by 3 bases, leaving 14 bases between them. Germline CDR1 reads MNHEY; CDR2 reads SMNVEV (reference sequence). CDR3 in DNA: TGTGCCAGCAGTTTACAGGGAATAGCCAGCTACAATGAGCAGTTCTTC. Its protein is CASSLQGIASYNEQFF.

Within the sample, this clone is medium-sized. This sample includes further DNA sequences coding for the same CDR3. This chain connects TRBV6-5 to TRBJ2-7; 11 nucleotides match TRBD2. The CDR3 runs 15 residues. Losses at the gene ends were 4 bases for V and 3 bases for J; bases not matched to a gene: 5. From germline, CDR1 is MNHEY and CDR2 SVGAGI. The CDR3 is CASSSAGTSGYEQYF. The CDR3 DNA is TGTGCCAGCAGTTCGGCCGGGACTAGCGGCTACGAGCAGTACTTC.

The chain recombines TRBV11-3 with TRBJ1-1; 8 bases align to TRBD1. The CDR3 sequence is 15 residues long. Germline V gives CDR1 SGHNT, CDR2 YENEEA. The ends lost 0 bases at V and 1 base at J; junction bases unmatched: 1. CDR3 DNA sequence: TGTGCCAGCAGCTTAGAGGGGACAGGGAACACTGAAGCTTTCTTT. Protein: CASSLEGTGNTEAFF.

This chain uses TRBV11-1 with TRBJ2-2; D possibly matches TRBD1 or TRBD2 (5 bases each). The CDR3 spans 13 residues. V lost 5 bases, J lost 6 bases, and 10 bases lay in between. Germline V gene lookup returns CDR1 SGHAT and CDR2 FQDESV (reference sequence). CDR3 residues: CASSGDAPGELFF. The CDR3 nucleotides are TGTGCCAGCAGCGGGGACGCGCCCGGGGAGCTGTTTTTT.